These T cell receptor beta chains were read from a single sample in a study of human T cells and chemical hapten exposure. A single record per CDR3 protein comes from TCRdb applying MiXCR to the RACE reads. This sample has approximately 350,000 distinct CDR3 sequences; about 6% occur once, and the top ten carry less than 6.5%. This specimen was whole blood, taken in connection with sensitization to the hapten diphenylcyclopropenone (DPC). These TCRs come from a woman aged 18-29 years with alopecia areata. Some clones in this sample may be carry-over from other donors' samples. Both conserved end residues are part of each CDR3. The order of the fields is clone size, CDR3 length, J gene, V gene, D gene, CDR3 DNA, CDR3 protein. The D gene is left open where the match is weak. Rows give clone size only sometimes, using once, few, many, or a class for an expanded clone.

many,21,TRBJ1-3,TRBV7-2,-,TGTGCCAGCAGCTTAGATCCTTTAAGGGTGGGGGGAAGATCTTCTGGAAACACCATATATTTT,CASSLDPLRVGGRSSGNTIYF
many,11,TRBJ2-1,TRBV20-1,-,TGCAGTGCTAGTATAGCCCATGAGCAGTTCTTC,CSASIAHEQFF
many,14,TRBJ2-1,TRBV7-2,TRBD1,TGTGCCAGCAGCCACGGACAGGGGGGGAATGAGCAGTTCTTC,CASSHGQGGNEQFF
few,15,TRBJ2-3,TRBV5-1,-,TGCGCCAGCAGCTGGGACAAGGGCTACACAGATACGCAGTATTTT,CASSWDKGYTDTQYF
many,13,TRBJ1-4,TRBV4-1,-,TGCGCCAGCAGCCTTACGGCACCCGAAAAACTGTTTTTT,CASSLTAPEKLFF
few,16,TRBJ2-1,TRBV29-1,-,TGCAGCGTGGAACGGGGCGGCCCCCGGGTATACAATGAGCAGTTCTTC,CSVERGGPRVYNEQFF
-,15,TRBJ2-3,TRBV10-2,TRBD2,TGCGCCAGCAGGAGGACTAGCGGGGAGACAGATACGCAGTATTTT,CASRRTSGETDTQYF
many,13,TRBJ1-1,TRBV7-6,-,TGTGCCAGCACCGGACTGAAGGGGACTGAAGCTTTCTTT,CASTGLKGTEAFF
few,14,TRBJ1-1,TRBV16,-,TGTGCCAGCAGCCAATTCCAGGGAGACACTGAAGCTTTCTTT,CASSQFQGDTEAFF
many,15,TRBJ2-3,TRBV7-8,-,TGTGCCAGCAGCGCCCGATCAAAGGCGACAGATACGCAGTATTTT,CASSARSKATDTQYF
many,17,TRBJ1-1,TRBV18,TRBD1,TGTGCCAGCTCACCACTACAGGGGAAAAGTTTGAGCACTGAAGCTTTCTTT,CASSPLQGKSLSTEAFF
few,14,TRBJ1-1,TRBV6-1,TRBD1,TGTGCCAGCAGTTTAAACAGGGGAGCGGCTGAAGCTTTCTTT,CASSLNRGAAEAFF
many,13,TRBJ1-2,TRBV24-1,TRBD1,TGTGCCACCAGTAACCGGGACAGCACTGGCTACACCTTC,CATSNRDSTGYTF
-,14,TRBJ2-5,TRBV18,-,TGTGCCAGCTCACCACCCTCACTCCAAGAGACCCAGTACTTC,CASSPPSLQETQYF
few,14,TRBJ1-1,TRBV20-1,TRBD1,TGCAGTGCTCCCAGGGGGGAGGGAAGCACTGAAGCTTTCTTT,CSAPRGEGSTEAFF
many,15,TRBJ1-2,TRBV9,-,TGTGCCAGCAGCGTAAGGGCCTTTTGGCGGCTTGGCTACACCTTC,CASSVRAFWRLGYTF
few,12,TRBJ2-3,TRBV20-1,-,TGCAGTGCAGTGAAACCGGGAGATACGCAGTATTTT,CSAVKPGDTQYF
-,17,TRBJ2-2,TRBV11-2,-,TGTGCCAGCAGCTTAGGGTATGCAGGGCGGTACACCGGGGAGCTGTTTTTT,CASSLGYAGRYTGELFF
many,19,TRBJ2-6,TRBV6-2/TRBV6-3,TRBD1,TGTGCCAGCAGCCCTCCCGGGACAGGGATTACCACTGGGGCCAACGTCCTGACTTTC,CASSPPGTGITTGANVLTF
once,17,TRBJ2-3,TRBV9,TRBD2,TGTGCCAGCAGCGTAGCTGGGACTAGCGGGGCCACAGATACGCAGTATTTT,CASSVAGTSGATDTQYF
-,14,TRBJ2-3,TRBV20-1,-,TGCAGTGCTAGCGGACCGAGATCCACAGATACGCAGTATTTT,CSASGPRSTDTQYF
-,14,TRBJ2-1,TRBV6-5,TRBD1,TGTGCCAGCAGTAGGGACAGGGATTTCAATGAGCAGTTCTTC,CASSRDRDFNEQFF
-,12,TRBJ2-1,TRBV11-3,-,TGTGCCAGCACCCAGGGGTACAATGAGCAGTTCTTC,CASTQGYNEQFF
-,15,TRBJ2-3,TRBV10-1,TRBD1,TGCGCCAGTCCTATGGACAGGGGGCTCAGAGATACGCAGTATTTT,CASPMDRGLRDTQYF